One and the same sample provided the 14 T cell receptor beta chains below, sequenced in a study of tissue T cells after allogeneic stem cell transplantation. Sequencing used immunoSEQ multiplex PCR; TCRdb keeps in-frame clones, though not all of them. The sample shows around 5,000 clones, about 50% of them seen only once. Time point: mouse harvest day 14 after allogeneic transplant. Each mouse received 10^7 T-cell-depleted marrow cells plus 10^6 splenic CD5+ T cells by tail vein. The sequenced material came from gut tissue. These receptors came from a female BALB/c mouse given C57BL/6 T cells with graft-versus-host disease after an allogeneic hematopoietic cell transplant.

This clone occurred a few times. The genes are named according to mouse. With the read ending 1 residue before the CDR3 end, the germline J gene is used to fill in that end. The chain carries TRBV2 and TRBJ1-2, with TRBD1 identical over 8 bases. Germline lookup yields CDR1 LGHNA and CDR2 YSYQKL. This CDR3 region has 14 residues. Trimming removed 4 bases from V and 0 bases from J; junction bases left unmatched: 1. The DNA read from the CDR3 is TGTGCCAGCAGCCTACAGGGGGCAAACTCCGACTACACC. Its translation is CASSLQGANSDYT. The full-length CDR3 reads as CASSLQGANSDYTF.

This clone turned up a few times. Genes and germline come from the mouse. The covered CDR3 bases are TGTGCCAGCAGTCTCCAGACAGGCTATGAACAGTAC. Translating it yields CASSLQTGYEQY. The entire CDR3 sequence reads CASSLQTGYEQYF. V and J are TRBV26 and TRBJ2-7; a possible D gene is TRBD1 (6 bases). Coverage ceases 1 residue before the CDR3 finishes, and the germline J gene fills in the end. V lost 3 bases, J lost 3 bases, and 9 bases lay in between. CDR3 size: 13 residues. Germline loops: CDR1 KGHPV, CDR2 FQNQEV (reference sequence).

About this clone: Genes here carry mouse names. The CDR3 loop reads CTCSAVGGLSAETLYF. CDR3 DNA (partial): TGCACCTGCAGTGCAGTGGGGGGGCTTAGTGCAGAAACGCTGTAT. The chain is built from TRBV1 and TRBJ2-3; 9 bases line up with TRBD2. The CDR3 is cut off 1 residue early in the read; its end comes from the germline J gene. Germline trimming cut 1 base from V and 0 bases from J; bases unmatched to any gene: 2. CDR1 and CDR2 from the germline V gene are NSQYPW and LRSPGD (reference sequence). The CDR3 runs to 16 residues.

This clone is classed as large. The gene names here belong to mouse. Sequencing ends 1 residue short of the CDR3 end; the germline J gene provides the rest. The rearrangement links TRBV12-1 to TRBJ1-3; D is possibly TRBD1 (6 bases). V lost 4 bases and J 0 bases, leaving 9 bases between the germline ends. Germline values: CDR1 SGHSN, CDR2 HYEKVE. CDR3 length: 14 amino acids. The CDR3 reads CASSRTVSGNTLYF. Incomplete CDR3 DNA: TGTGCCAGCTCCCGGACAGTTTCTGGAAATACGCTCTAT. Supplemented by reference TRBV12-1 and TRBJ1-3, the full variable domain reads DSGVVQSPRHIIKEKGGRSVLTCIPISGHSNVVWYQQTLGKELKFLIQHYEKVERDKGFLPSRFSVQQFDDYHSEMNMSALELEDSAMYFCASSRTVSGNTLYFGEGSRLIVV.

Concerning this clone: Mouse gene names and germline throughout. From the germline J gene comes the end of the CDR3, since the read stops 1 residue before it. J is TRBJ2-2 and V is TRBV16; TRBD2 matches 10 bases. The germline CDR1 and CDR2 sequences are SGHSA and FRNQAP. V lost 4 bases and J lost 4; bases outside the gene matches: 6. The CDR3 sequence is 16 residues long. The part of the CDR3 DNA that was read is TGTGCAAGCAGCTCCCCCACTGGGGGGGGCACCGGGCAGCTCTAC. It encodes CASSSPTGGGTGQLY. The whole CDR3 is CASSSPTGGGTGQLYF.

In its sample, this clone was seen a few times. Genes and germline are mouse. The read gets to within 1 residue of the CDR3 end, and the germline J gene fills in the rest. The chain recombines TRBV15 with TRBJ2-5, with D perhaps matching TRBD1 (5 bases). The CDR3 is 13 amino acids. Per the germline V gene, CDR1 is SGHND and CDR2 is FRSKSL. Trimming removed 7 bases from V and 0 bases from J, with 8 bases in between. Partial CDR3 DNA: TGTGCCAGCACCCAGGGTAACCAAGACACCCAGTAC. Its translation is CASTQGNQDTQY. The full CDR3 reads CASTQGNQDTQYF.

To note about this clone: Gene names refer to mouse genes. Sequencing ends 1 residue short of the CDR3 end; the germline J gene provides the rest. The chain couples TRBV19 to TRBJ2-1; TRBD2 matches at 7 bases. The CDR3 extends over 15 amino acids. Germline V gene lookup returns CDR1 FNHDT and CDR2 SITEND (reference sequence). Trimming removed 0 bases from V and 1 base from J; junction bases left unmatched: 1. This CDR3 reads CASSIGGGNYAEQFF. The CDR3 bases that were read are TGTGCCAGCAGTATAGGGGGGGGAAACTATGCTGAGCAGTTC.

This clone came up a few times. Here the gene names and germline are mouse. The read terminates 1 residue before the CDR3 end, so the remaining end is supplied by the germline J gene. The V and J genes are TRBV26 and TRBJ1-2, with D unresolved. Germline V gene lookup returns CDR1 KGHPV and CDR2 FQNQEV (reference sequence). The CDR3 loop spans 11 amino acids. V gave up 7 bases and J gave up 0 bases, with 3 bases separating them. Incomplete CDR3 DNA: TGTGCCAGCAAGTCAAACTCCGACTACACC. Its translation is CASKSNSDYT. The whole CDR3 protein is CASKSNSDYTF.

This clone was recorded once. Gene names and germline refer to mouse. The read ends 1 residue shy of where the CDR3 ends; the end is completed using the germline J gene. The chain has TRBV13-3 and TRBJ2-7; D gene unclear. The V end was cut by 3 bases, the J end by 5 bases, with 3 bases between. CDR3 length: 10 amino acids. Per the germline V gene, CDR1 is NNHDY and CDR2 is SYVADS. The CDR3 loop is CASSGNEQYF. The sequenced part of the CDR3 DNA is TGTGCCAGCAGTGGCAATGAACAGTAC.

Details on this clone: Gene names and germline refer to mouse. The read is 1 residue too short to cover the CDR3 end, so that end is filled in from the germline J gene. The rearrangement links TRBV3 to TRBJ1-1; D uncertain. Germline CDR1 SNHLY, CDR2 FYNGKV (reference sequence). CDR3 length: 13 residues. V was clipped by 2 bases and J by 1 base, with 5 bases between them. The sequenced CDR3 bases are TGTGCCAGCAGCTTAAGGGTAAACACAGAAGTCTTC. Amino acids: CASSLRVNTEVF. The entire CDR3 sequence reads CASSLRVNTEVFF.

Regarding this clone: Germline and genes here are mouse. The missing CDR3 end, 1 residue past where the read stops, is filled in from the germline J gene. The genes are TRBV13-2 and TRBJ2-3, with 8 bases lining up with TRBD2. Trimming took 4 bases from V and 4 from J; bases not matched to a gene: 8. CDR1 and CDR2 from the germline V gene are NNHNN and SYGAGS (reference sequence). The CDR3 spans 15 residues. CDR3 loop: CASGRGGGRPETLYF. The covered CDR3 bases are TGTGCCAGCGGTCGAGGGGGGGGCAGGCCAGAAACGCTGTAT.

Note on this clone: The gene names given are mouse names. From the germline J gene comes the end of the CDR3, since the read stops 1 residue before it. The chain is built from TRBV24 and TRBJ1-4; 7 positions match TRBD1. The V and J ends lost 3 bases and 5 bases, in that order; junction bases with no gene match: 3. This CDR3 spans 14 amino acids. Germline V gene sequence: CDR1 KGHTA, CDR2 FRNEEI. CDR3 DNA (partial): TGTGCCAGCAGTCTAACACAGGGGAACGAAAGATTATTT. Its protein product is CASSLTQGNERLF. The CDR3 as a whole reads CASSLTQGNERLFF.

Concerning this clone: Gene and germline names: mouse. The read is 1 residue too short to cover the CDR3 end, so that end is filled in from the germline J gene. The chain couples TRBV31 to TRBJ1-2; tentatively, D is TRBD1 (5 bases). V was pared by 0 bases and J by 2 bases, with 10 bases between. The CDR3 contains 14 residues. Per germline, CDR1 GKSSPN and CDR2 SITVG. CDR3 protein: CAWSLGGSNSDYTF. The sequenced CDR3 bases are TGTGCCTGGAGTCTGGGGGGTTCCAACTCCGACTACACC.

Regarding this clone: All gene names here are mouse names. The read stops 1 residue short of the end of the CDR3; the missing end is completed from the germline J gene. This sequence joins TRBV12-1 and TRBJ1-1; tentatively, D is TRBD1 (6 bases). The CDR3 covers 11 residues. Deletions cut 2 bases from V and 11 bases from J, with 11 bases between. CDR1 and CDR2 (germline): SGHSN, HYEKVE. CDR3 loop: CASSRGRGVFF. The covered CDR3 bases are TGTGCCAGCTCTCGCGGGAGGGGGGTCTTC.